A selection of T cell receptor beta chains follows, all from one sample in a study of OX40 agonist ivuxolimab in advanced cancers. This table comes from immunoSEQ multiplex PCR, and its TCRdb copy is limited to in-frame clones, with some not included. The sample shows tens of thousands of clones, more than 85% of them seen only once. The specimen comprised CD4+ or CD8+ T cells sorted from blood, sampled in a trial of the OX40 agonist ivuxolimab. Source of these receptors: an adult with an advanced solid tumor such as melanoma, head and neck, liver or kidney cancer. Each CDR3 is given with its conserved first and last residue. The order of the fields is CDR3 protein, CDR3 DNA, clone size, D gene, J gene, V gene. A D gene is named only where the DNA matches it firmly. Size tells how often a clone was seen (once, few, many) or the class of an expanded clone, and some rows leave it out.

CDR3: CSVGWEAAGEQYF
DNA: TGCAGCGTGGGGTGGGAAGCGGCGGGGGAGCAGTACTTC
size: -
D: -
J: TRBJ2-7
V: TRBV29-1

CDR3: CASSDVKNQPQHF
DNA: TGTGCCAGCAGTGATGTGAAAAATCAGCCCCAGCATTTT
size: -
D: -
J: TRBJ1-5
V: TRBV6-1

CDR3: CASSPRGSGTGGNTIYF
DNA: TGTGCCAGCTCACCAAGAGGCTCCGGGACAGGGGGAAACACCATATATTTT
size: -
D: TRBD1
J: TRBJ1-3
V: TRBV18

CDR3: CASRPGTNTGELFF
DNA: TGCGCCAGCAGACCCGGGACTAACACCGGGGAGCTGTTTTTT
size: -
D: -
J: TRBJ2-2
V: TRBV5-1

CDR3: CATQGWTGNTIYF
DNA: TGTGCCACTCAGGGGTGGACTGGAAACACCATATATTTT
size: -
D: -
J: TRBJ1-3
V: TRBV2

CDR3: CASTPTGDTQYF
DNA: TGTGCCAGCACCCCGACGGGGGATACGCAGTATTTT
size: -
D: -
J: TRBJ2-3
V: TRBV7-2

CDR3: CASRGGTGSYGYTF
DNA: TGCGCCAGCAGGGGAGGGACGGGATCCTATGGCTACACCTTC
size: -
D: -
J: TRBJ1-2
V: TRBV10-2

CDR3: CASSSGSGGYTF
DNA: TGTGCCAGCAGCTCAGGGTCGGGCGGCTACACCTTC
size: few
D: -
J: TRBJ1-2
V: TRBV7-9

CDR3: CASSDLGREGSPLHF
DNA: TGTGCCAGCAGCGACCTGGGGAGGGAGGGTTCACCCCTCCACTTT
size: -
D: -
J: TRBJ1-6
V: TRBV9

CDR3: CASSEAGGAREQFF
DNA: TGTGCCAGCAGTGAAGCGGGGGGGGCTCGGGAGCAGTTCTTC
size: -
D: -
J: TRBJ2-1
V: TRBV6-1

CDR3: CASSSVKGPGETQYF
DNA: TGCGCCAGCAGCTCTGTAAAGGGGCCCGGGGAGACCCAGTACTTC
size: -
D: -
J: TRBJ2-5
V: TRBV5-1

CDR3: CASSEVGQGAGEQYF
DNA: TGTGCCAGCAGTGAAGTAGGACAGGGGGCGGGTGAGCAGTACTTC
size: once
D: TRBD1
J: TRBJ2-5
V: TRBV25-1

CDR3: CASRKGTGTEQYF
DNA: TGTGCCAGTAGAAAAGGGACAGGGACCGAGCAGTACTTC
size: -
D: TRBD1
J: TRBJ2-7
V: TRBV19

CDR3: CASSVLGGASNEQFF
DNA: TGTGCCAGCAGCGTTCTTGGGGGGGCCTCCAATGAGCAGTTCTTC
size: -
D: -
J: TRBJ2-1
V: TRBV9

CDR3: CASSLESGKNIQYF
DNA: TGTGCCAGCAGCTTAGAGTCGGGGAAAAACATTCAGTACTTC
size: -
D: -
J: TRBJ2-4
V: TRBV7-2

CDR3: CASTLGSNTEAFF
DNA: TGTGCCAGCACTCTTGGCTCGAACACTGAAGCTTTCTTT
size: few
D: -
J: TRBJ1-1
V: TRBV18

CDR3: CASSSTGTVTGNTIYF
DNA: TGTGCCAGTAGCAGCACCGGGACAGTTACTGGAAACACCATATATTTT
size: once
D: TRBD1
J: TRBJ1-3
V: TRBV19

CDR3: CASSHSRGAGANVLTF
DNA: TGTGCCAGCAGTCATAGTCGGGGCGCTGGGGCCAACGTCCTGACTTTC
size: -
D: -
J: TRBJ2-6
V: TRBV7-2

CDR3: CASSKEKGPTDTQYF
DNA: TGTGCCAGCAGCAAAGAAAAGGGACCCACAGATACGCAGTATTTT
size: -
D: -
J: TRBJ2-3
V: TRBV21-1

CDR3: CASSDRGLTDTQYF
DNA: TGTGCCAGCAGCGACAGGGGGCTTACAGATACGCAGTATTTT
size: -
D: TRBD1
J: TRBJ2-3
V: TRBV6-1

CDR3: CASTPSSYEQYF
DNA: TGTGCCAGCACCCCTAGCTCCTACGAGCAGTACTTC
size: -
D: -
J: TRBJ2-7
V: TRBV11-2

CDR3: CASSSLRTSGDYEQYF
DNA: TGTGCCAGCAGCTCACTCCGGACTAGCGGGGACTACGAGCAGTACTTC
size: -
D: TRBD2
J: TRBJ2-7
V: TRBV7-6

CDR3: CASSSERQNTEAFF
DNA: TGTGCCAGCAGCTCAGAACGCCAGAACACTGAAGCTTTCTTT
size: -
D: -
J: TRBJ1-1
V: TRBV7-2

CDR3: CASSRTGNTEAFF
DNA: TGTGCCAGCAGTAGGACAGGGAACACTGAAGCTTTCTTT
size: -
D: TRBD1
J: TRBJ1-1
V: TRBV6-4

CDR3: CASSLDREGGYTF
DNA: TGTGCCAGCAGCCTAGACAGGGAGGGCGGCTACACCTTC
size: -
D: TRBD1
J: TRBJ1-2
V: TRBV7-2

CDR3: CASSALTGLKYNEQFF
DNA: TGTGCCAGTAGTGCCCTAACAGGGTTAAAGTACAATGAGCAGTTCTTC
size: -
D: -
J: TRBJ2-1
V: TRBV19

CDR3: CASSLLPGGAGEQFF
DNA: TGTGCCAGCAGTTTACTCCCCGGGGGGGCCGGTGAGCAGTTCTTC
size: -
D: TRBD2
J: TRBJ2-1
V: TRBV27

CDR3: CAWSGGLSYNEQFF
DNA: TGTGCCTGGAGTGGGGGTCTCTCCTACAATGAGCAGTTCTTC
size: -
D: -
J: TRBJ2-1
V: TRBV30

CDR3: CASSEGYDNSPLHF
DNA: TGTGCCAGCAGTGAAGGGTACGATAATTCACCCCTCCACTTT
size: -
D: -
J: TRBJ1-6
V: TRBV6-4

CDR3: CASSEDRGRWQPQHF
DNA: TGTGCCAGCAGCGAGGACAGGGGTAGATGGCAGCCCCAGCATTTT
size: -
D: TRBD1
J: TRBJ1-5
V: TRBV6-6

CDR3: CASSVGLADYNEQFF
DNA: TGTGCCAGCAGCGTAGGACTAGCGGACTACAATGAGCAGTTCTTC
size: -
D: TRBD2
J: TRBJ2-1
V: TRBV9

CDR3: CASSLGDRDGGELFF
DNA: TGTGCCAGCAGTTTAGGAGACAGGGATGGCGGGGAGCTGTTTTTT
size: once
D: TRBD1
J: TRBJ2-2
V: TRBV28

CDR3: CASSPTQGAGGYTF
DNA: TGTGCCAGCAGCCCTACCCAGGGGGCGGGAGGCTACACCTTC
size: -
D: TRBD1
J: TRBJ1-2
V: TRBV7-2

CDR3: CASSSPGQGDDGYTF
DNA: TGTGCCAGCAGCTCACCGGGACAGGGCGACGATGGCTACACCTTC
size: -
D: TRBD1
J: TRBJ1-2
V: TRBV5-4

CDR3: CASSLSIGYTDTQYF
DNA: TGTGCCAGCAGTTTATCGATTGGTTACACAGATACGCAGTATTTT
size: -
D: -
J: TRBJ2-3
V: TRBV27

CDR3: CASSLGTSYNEQFF
DNA: TGTGCCAGCAGCTTGGGGACTAGCTACAATGAGCAGTTCTTC
size: few
D: TRBD2
J: TRBJ2-1
V: TRBV5-6

CDR3: CASSFGTGVHNEQFF
DNA: TGTGCCAGCAGCTTCGGGACAGGGGTGCACAATGAGCAGTTCTTC
size: -
D: TRBD1
J: TRBJ2-1
V: TRBV11-3

CDR3: CASSLSFHTGELFF
DNA: TGTGCCAGCAGCCTAAGTTTTCACACCGGGGAGCTGTTTTTT
size: -
D: -
J: TRBJ2-2
V: TRBV9

CDR3: CASRHQDRSFTGELFF
DNA: TGTGCCAGCAGACATCAGGACAGGTCATTCACCGGGGAGCTGTTTTTT
size: -
D: TRBD1
J: TRBJ2-2
V: TRBV6-6